What follows describes a single TCR beta chain. Regarding treatment: roughly 18 received Ad26.COV2.S at low or high dose, single or two shots; 5 received placebo; per-sample allocation not given. Each sample was drawn 63 days after the first injection (of vaccine or placebo). This specimen belongs to a study of Ad26.COV2.S vaccination and SARS-CoV-2 variants. Germline loops: CDR1 MDHEN, CDR2 SYDVKM. This CDR3 spans 15 amino acids. The V gene end was trimmed by 5 bases and the J gene end by 5 bases; junction bases not matched to a gene: 7. TCRdb's copy holds only in-frame clones and misses some; the assay was immunoSEQ multiplex PCR. In the table there are fewer than 400,000 clones, about nine tenths of which are singletons.

V usage is TRBV28 and J usage is TRBJ1-5; 9 positions agree with TRBD1. This specimen was peripheral blood, taken in a trial of Ad26.COV2.S vaccine versus placebo. The TCR comes from a person aged 18-65 years who received the Ad26.COV2.S COVID-19 vaccine or a placebo. Here the CDR3 DNA reads TGTGCCAGCAGTACGGCGGGACAGGGAGATCAGCCCCAGCATTTT. Amino acids: CASSTAGQGDQPQHF.